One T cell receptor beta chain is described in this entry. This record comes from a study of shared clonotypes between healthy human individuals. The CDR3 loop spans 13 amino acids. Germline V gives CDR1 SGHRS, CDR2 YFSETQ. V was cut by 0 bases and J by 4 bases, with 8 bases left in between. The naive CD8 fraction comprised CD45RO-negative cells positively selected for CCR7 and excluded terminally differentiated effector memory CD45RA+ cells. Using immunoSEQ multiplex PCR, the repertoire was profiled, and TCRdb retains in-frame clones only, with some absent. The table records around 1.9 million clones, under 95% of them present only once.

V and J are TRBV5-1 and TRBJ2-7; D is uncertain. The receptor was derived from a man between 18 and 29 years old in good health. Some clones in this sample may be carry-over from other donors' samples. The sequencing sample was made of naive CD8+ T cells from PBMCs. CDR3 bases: TGCGCCAGCAGCTTGGCCTCTCTTTACGAGCAGTACTTC. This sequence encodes CASSLASLYEQYF. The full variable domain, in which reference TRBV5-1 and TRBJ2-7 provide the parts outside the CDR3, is KAGVTQTPRYLIKTRGQQVTLSCSPISGHRSVSWYQQTPGQGLQFLFEYFSETQRNKGNFPGRFSGRQFSNSRSEMNVSTLELGDSALYLCASSLASLYEQYFGPGTRLTVT.